This note documents a single T cell receptor beta chain sequence. The data originate from a study of blood T cell repertoires in COVID-19. Study details: Acute and convalescent COVID-19 specimens originated in the United States, Italy and Spain. T cells, B-cell-depleted T cells, or PBMCs provided the cDNA or gDNA that served as material.

Per the original data handling: Estimation of nucleated cell counts relied on the amplification of reference gene primers. Assay used: immunoSEQ multiplex PCR; TCRdb lists only in-frame clones, some missing. For V, J and clone size, that table is used; D and trimming come from the DNA. The top ten clones hold around 30% of a sample with around 76,000 clones, roughly 82% of them seen once. Germline-derived CDR1 and CDR2 are SGHRS and YFSETQ. This CDR3 region has 14 residues. V lost 0 bases and J lost 4; bases outside the gene matches: 1. The gene calls are TRBV5-1 and TRBJ1-1, with TRBD1 matching over 9 bases. This sequence originates from a woman of 80 years or more with active or convalescent COVID-19. Material for sequencing was peripheral blood. The CDR3: CASSLEQGATEAFF. CDR3 bases: TGCGCCAGCAGCTTGGAACAGGGGGCCACTGAAGCTTTCTTT. Using reference TRBV5-1 and TRBJ1-1 for the parts outside the CDR3, the full variable domain is KAGVTQTPRYLIKTRGQQVTLSCSPISGHRSVSWYQQTPGQGLQFLFEYFSETQRNKGNFPGRFSGRQFSNSRSEMNVSTLELGDSALYLCASSLEQGATEAFFGQGTRLTVV.